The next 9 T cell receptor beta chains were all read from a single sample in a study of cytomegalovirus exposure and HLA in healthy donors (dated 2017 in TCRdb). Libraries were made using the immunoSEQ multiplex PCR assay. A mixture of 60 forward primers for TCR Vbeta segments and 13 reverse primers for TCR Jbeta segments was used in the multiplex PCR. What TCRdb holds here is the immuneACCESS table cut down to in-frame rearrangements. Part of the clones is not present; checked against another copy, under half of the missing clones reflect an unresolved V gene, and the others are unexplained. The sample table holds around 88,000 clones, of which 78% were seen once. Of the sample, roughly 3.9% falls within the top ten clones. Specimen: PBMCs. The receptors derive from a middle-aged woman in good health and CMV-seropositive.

CDR3 in DNA: TGTGCCAGCAGCCCCCTAGCGGGAGGTGTGAGCGAGCAGTACTTC. Protein sequence: CASSPLAGGVSEQYF. V gene TRBV5-4 combines with J gene TRBJ2-7; 11 bases line up with TRBD2. Germline CDR1 reads SGHNT; CDR2 reads YYREEE (reference sequence). V trimming: 4 bases; J trimming: 6 bases; junction bases outside the gene matches: 9. CDR3 length equals 15 residues. The full variable domain, with the rest looked up from reference TRBV5-4 and TRBJ2-7, is ETGVTQSPTHLIKTRGQQVTLRCSSQSGHNTVSWYQQALGQGPQFIFQYYREEENGRGNFPPRFSGLQFPNYSSELNVNALELDDSALYLCASSPLAGGVSEQYFGPGTRLTVT.

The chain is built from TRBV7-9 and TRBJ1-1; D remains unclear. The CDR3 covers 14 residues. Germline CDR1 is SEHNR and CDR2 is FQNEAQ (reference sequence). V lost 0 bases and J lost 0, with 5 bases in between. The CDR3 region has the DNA TGTGCCAGCAGCTTAGCCCCCATGAACACTGAAGCTTTCTTT. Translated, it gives CASSLAPMNTEAFF.

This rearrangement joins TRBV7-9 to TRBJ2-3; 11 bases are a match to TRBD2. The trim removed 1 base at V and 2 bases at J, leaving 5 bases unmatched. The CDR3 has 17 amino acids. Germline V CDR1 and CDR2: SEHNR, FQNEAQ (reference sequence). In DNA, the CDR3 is TGTGCCAGCAGCTTAGAAGTAGCGGGAGGGTTCACAGATACGCAGTATTTT. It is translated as CASSLEVAGGFTDTQYF. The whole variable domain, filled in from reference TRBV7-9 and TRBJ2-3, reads DTGVSQNPRHKITKRGQNVTFRCDPISEHNRLYWYRQTLGQGPEFLTYFQNEAQLEKSRLLSDRFSAERPKGSFSTLEIQRTEQGDSAMYLCASSLEVAGGFTDTQYFGPGTRLTVL.

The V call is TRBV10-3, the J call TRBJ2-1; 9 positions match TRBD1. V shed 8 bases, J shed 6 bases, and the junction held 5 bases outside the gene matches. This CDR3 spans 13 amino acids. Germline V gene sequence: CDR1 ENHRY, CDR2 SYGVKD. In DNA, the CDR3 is TGTGCCATCCCCGGGACAGGGCGCAATGAGCAGTTCTTC. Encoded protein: CAIPGTGRNEQFF.

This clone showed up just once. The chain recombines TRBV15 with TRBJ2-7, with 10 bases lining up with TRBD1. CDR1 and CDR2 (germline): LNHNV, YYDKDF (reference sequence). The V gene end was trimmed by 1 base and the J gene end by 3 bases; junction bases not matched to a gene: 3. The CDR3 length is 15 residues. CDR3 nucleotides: TGTGCCACCAGCAGAGGCGGGACAGGGGACTACGAGCAGTACTTC. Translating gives CATSRGGTGDYEQYF.

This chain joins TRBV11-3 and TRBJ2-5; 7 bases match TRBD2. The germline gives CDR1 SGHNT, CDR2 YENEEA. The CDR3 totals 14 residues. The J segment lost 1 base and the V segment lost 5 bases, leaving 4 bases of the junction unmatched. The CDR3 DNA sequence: TGTGCCAGCAGCCGGAGCGGGGCCCAAGAGACCCAGTACTTC. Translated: CASSRSGAQETQYF.

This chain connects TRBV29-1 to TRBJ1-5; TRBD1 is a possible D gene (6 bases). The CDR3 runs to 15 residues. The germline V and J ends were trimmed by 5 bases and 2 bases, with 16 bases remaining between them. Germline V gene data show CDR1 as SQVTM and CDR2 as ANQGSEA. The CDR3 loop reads CSVSAGVSGNQPQHF. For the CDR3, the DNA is TGCAGCGTTTCAGCAGGGGTTTCTGGCAATCAGCCCCAGCATTTT. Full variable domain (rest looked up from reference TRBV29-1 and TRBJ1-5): SAVISQKPSRDICQRGTSLTIQCQVDSQVTMMFWYRQQPGQSLTLIATANQGSEATYESGFVIDKFPISRPNLTFSTLTVSNMSPEDSSIYLCSVSAGVSGNQPQHFGDGTRLSIL.

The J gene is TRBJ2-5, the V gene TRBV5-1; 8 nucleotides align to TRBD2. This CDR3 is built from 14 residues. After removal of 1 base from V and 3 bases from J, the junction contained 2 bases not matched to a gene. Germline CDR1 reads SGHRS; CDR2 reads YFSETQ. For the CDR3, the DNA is TGCGCCAGCAGCTTGACTAGCGGTAAAGAGACCCAGTACTTC. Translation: CASSLTSGKETQYF. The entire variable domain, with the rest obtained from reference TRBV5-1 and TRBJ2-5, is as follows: KAGVTQTPRYLIKTRGQQVTLSCSPISGHRSVSWYQQTPGQGLQFLFEYFSETQRNKGNFPGRFSGRQFSNSRSEMNVSTLELGDSALYLCASSLTSGKETQYFGPGTRLLVL.

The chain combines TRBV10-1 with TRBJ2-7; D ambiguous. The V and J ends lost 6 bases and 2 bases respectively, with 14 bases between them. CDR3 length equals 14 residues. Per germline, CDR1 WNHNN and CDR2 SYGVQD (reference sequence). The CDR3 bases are TGCGCCAGCAGAAGGTGCAGGCGCCCCTACGAGCAGTACTTC. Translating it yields CASRRCRRPYEQYF.